Listed below are T cell receptor beta chains from one sample, sequenced in a study of cytomegalovirus exposure and HLA in healthy donors. Method: immunoSEQ multiplex PCR; TCRdb's copy keeps in-frame clones and lacks some. The table shows 100,000 to 150,000 clones, with under 85% occurring only once. Sequenced input: PBMCs. These receptors originate from a boy between 10 and 17 years old in good health and CMV-seronegative. Both conserved end residues are part of each CDR3. The D gene is left open where the match is weak. Part of the rows lack a size; the others show once, few, many or a class for expanded clones.

TRBJ2-5 | . | TRBV25-1 | . | CASSDPFMQETQYF | TGTGCCAGCAGTGATCCCTTTATGCAAGAGACCCAGTACTTC
TRBJ2-1 | . | TRBV7-3 | . | CASAIGSTYNEQFF | TGTGCCAGCGCAATCGGGTCCACTTACAATGAGCAGTTCTTC
TRBJ1-2 | TRBD1 | TRBV5-3 | . | CARSPSTGGNGYTF | TGTGCCAGAAGCCCCTCTACAGGGGGCAATGGCTACACCTTC
TRBJ2-3 | . | TRBV9 | . | CASSPPRDTQYF | TGTGCCAGCAGCCCCCCCCGGGATACGCAGTATTTT
TRBJ2-7 | TRBD1 | TRBV18 | . | CASSPPGQGRNEQYF | TGTGCCAGCTCACCCCCGGGACAGGGCAGAAACGAGCAGTACTTC
TRBJ1-2 | TRBD1 | TRBV9 | . | CASSAKTGQPNYGYTF | TGTGCCAGCAGCGCAAAGACGGGACAGCCCAACTATGGCTACACCTTC
TRBJ1-5 | . | TRBV4-3 | . | CASSQEGRQPQHF | TGCGCCAGCAGCCAAGAGGGCAGGCAGCCCCAGCATTTT
TRBJ2-7 | TRBD1 | TRBV27 | . | CASSGQGRAYEQYF | TGTGCCAGCAGCGGACAGGGTAGGGCCTACGAGCAGTACTTC
TRBJ1-1 | . | TRBV7-2 | . | CASSSPGGHSPFF | TGTGCCAGCAGCTCCCCTGGGGGCCACTCTCCTTTCTTT
TRBJ2-3 | TRBD1 | TRBV5-4 | . | CASRFTGGGTDTQYF | TGTGCCAGCAGGTTCACAGGGGGCGGCACAGATACGCAGTATTTT
TRBJ1-2 | TRBD1 | TRBV5-6 | few | CASSLGQGAISYTF | TGTGCCAGCAGCTTAGGACAGGGGGCGATTAGCTACACCTTC
TRBJ2-5 | . | TRBV5-1 | . | CASSLQGRQETQYF | TGCGCCAGCAGCTTGCAGGGTCGCCAAGAGACCCAGTACTTC
TRBJ1-1 | . | TRBV2 | . | CASSERREAFF | TGTGCCAGCAGTGAACGGAGGGAAGCTTTCTTT
TRBJ2-1 | . | TRBV7-2 | . | CASSLDGVLDEQFF | TGTGCCAGCAGCTTAGACGGGGTATTAGATGAGCAGTTCTTC
TRBJ2-5 | . | TRBV12-5 | . | CASGFGGYETQYF | TGTGCTAGTGGTTTTGGGGGCTACGAGACCCAGTACTTC